These 23 T cell receptor beta chains originate from one sample sequenced in a study of long-term antiretroviral therapy in people with HIV. Researchers ran immunoSEQ v3.0 at survey level. Sequenced by immunoSEQ multiplex PCR; TCRdb stores in-frame clones only, minus some. This repertoire shows some 17,000 clones, 81% found once; its top ten account for 13% to 15%. The source was unsorted PBMCs, collected roughly 14 months before starting antiretroviral therapy. These receptors came from a man under 40 with HIV.

This clone appeared a few times. The chain joins TRBV27 to TRBJ1-5, with D possibly TRBD1 on 5 matching bases. Germline loops: CDR1 MNHEY, CDR2 SMNVEV (reference sequence). Trimming shortened V by 6 bases and J by 5 bases, and 11 bases separated the two germline ends. The CDR3 totals 13 residues. The CDR3 spells CASSLGGHQPQHF. The DNA of the CDR3 is TGTGCCAGCAGCCTCGGGGGACATCAGCCCCAGCATTTT.

V gene TRBV10-2 combines with J gene TRBJ1-2; TRBD1 agrees at 8 bases. CDR1 and CDR2 (germline): WSHSY, SAAADI. This CDR3 is built from 13 residues. Unmatched junction bases numbered 9, after V lost 7 bases and J lost 8 bases. CDR3 residues: CASNTGTGDGYTF. The DNA of the CDR3 is TGCGCCAGCAACACCGGGACAGGAGACGGCTACACCTTC.

The chain employs TRBV7-9 and TRBJ1-1; D unclear. Germline V gene data show CDR1 as SEHNR and CDR2 as FQNEAQ (reference sequence). Trimming cost V 3 bases and J 0 bases, with 8 bases left between them. The CDR3 has 14 amino acids. CDR3 nucleotide sequence: TGTGCCAGCAGCTTTGGCAGCTTGAACACTGAAGCTTTCTTT. Translation: CASSFGSLNTEAFF. Full variable domain (outside the CDR3, taken from reference TRBV7-9 and TRBJ1-1): DTGVSQNPRHKITKRGQNVTFRCDPISEHNRLYWYRQTLGQGPEFLTYFQNEAQLEKSRLLSDRFSAERPKGSFSTLEIQRTEQGDSAMYLCASSFGSLNTEAFFGQGTRLTVV.

The rearrangement links TRBV2 to TRBJ1-3; D is unresolved. The CDR3 has 17 residues. V gave up 0 bases and J gave up 0 bases, with 12 bases separating them. Per the germline V gene, CDR1 is SNHLY and CDR2 is FYNNEI. CDR3: CASSEASGFSSGNTIYF. CDR3 sequence (DNA): TGTGCCAGCAGTGAAGCTTCGGGGTTTAGCTCTGGAAACACCATATATTTT.

The chain recombines TRBV5-1 with TRBJ1-4, with D perhaps TRBD1 (5 bases). V shed 3 bases and J shed 6 bases, with 15 bases lying between them. CDR1 and CDR2 (germline): SGHRS, YFSETQ. This CDR3 spans 15 amino acids. CDR3 sequence reads: CASSWTGVGDEKLFF. CDR3 DNA sequence: TGCGCCAGCAGCTGGACGGGGGTAGGTGATGAAAAACTGTTTTTT.

The rearrangement links TRBV7-6 to TRBJ2-7; perhaps D is TRBD1 or TRBD2 (6 bases each). Germline V CDR1 and CDR2: SGHVS, FNYEAQ. V lost 3 bases and J 2 bases, leaving 23 bases between the germline ends. CDR3 length: 18 residues. CDR3 residues: CASSFGGRGIGGAYEQYF. The CDR3 bases are TGTGCCAGCAGCTTTGGGGGACGGGGCATCGGGGGCGCCTACGAGCAGTACTTC. The full variable domain, rest sourced from reference TRBV7-6 and TRBJ2-7, is GAGVSQSPRYKVTKRGQDVALRCDPISGHVSLYWYRQALGQGPEFLTYFNYEAQQDKSGLPNDRFSAERPEGSISTLTIQRTEQRDSAMYRCASSFGGRGIGGAYEQYFGPGTRLTVT.

The V gene is TRBV11-2, the J gene TRBJ2-1; the match to TRBD2 covers 11 bases. Looked up from germline, CDR1 is SGHAT and CDR2 is FQNNGV. The CDR3 spans 16 residues. J was trimmed by 4 bases and V by 0 bases; bases with no gene match: 2. The CDR3 nucleotides are TGTGCCAGCAGCTTAGATGGGACTAGCGGTTACAATGAGCAGTTCTTC. Translated, it gives CASSLDGTSGYNEQFF.

The CDR3 is CASSPGGSGGKTQYF. The CDR3 DNA sequence: TGTGCCAGCAGCCCTGGGGGGAGCGGGGGGAAGACCCAGTACTTC. J is TRBJ2-5 and V is TRBV13, with 9 bases identical to TRBD2. Germline values: CDR1 PRHDT, CDR2 FYEKMQ (reference sequence). The CDR3 totals 15 residues. V lost 5 bases, J lost 6 bases, and 10 bases stayed unmatched.

This chain links TRBV5-5 with TRBJ2-6; D is unresolved. The ends were cut back, 0 bases at V and 2 bases at J, with 9 bases in the middle. This CDR3 region has 16 residues. Germline CDR1 reads SGHKS; CDR2 reads YYEKEE (reference sequence). CDR3 coding DNA: TGTGCCAGCAGCTTGGTAGTTTCGGCTGGGGCCAACGTCCTGACTTTC. Amino acids: CASSLVVSAGANVLTF.

The chain carries TRBV13 and TRBJ1-2, with 8 bases fitting TRBD1. From germline, CDR1 is PRHDT and CDR2 FYEKMQ (reference sequence). V lost 5 bases to trimming and J lost 2 bases; unmatched junction nucleotides: 13. There are 17 residues in the CDR3. The chain's CDR3 is CASSRPGQDPPNYGYTF. The DNA for the CDR3 is TGTGCCAGCAGCCGTCCGGGACAGGATCCTCCGAACTATGGCTACACCTTC. Full variable domain (remainder filled in from reference TRBV13 and TRBJ1-2): AAGVIQSPRHLIKEKRETATLKCYPIPRHDTVYWYQQGPGQDPQFLISFYEKMQSDKGSIPDRFSAQQFSDYHSELNMSSLELGDSALYFCASSRPGQDPPNYGYTFGSGTRLTVV.

The rearrangement links TRBV18 to TRBJ2-7; 9 bases fit TRBD1. Trimming at V came to 1 base and at J to 0 bases, leaving 4 bases not matched to a gene. There are 16 residues in the CDR3. Germline loops: CDR1 KGHSH, CDR2 LQKENI. The CDR3 DNA reads as TGTGCCAGCTCACCACAAATGGGACAGGGCTCCTACGAGCAGTACTTC. Residues: CASSPQMGQGSYEQYF.

The rearrangement uses TRBV5-4 and TRBJ1-1, with a weak D call TRBD1 (5 bases). Germline V lookup: CDR1 SGHNT, CDR2 YYREEE (reference sequence). There are 13 residues in the CDR3. The ends were cut back, 4 bases at V and 3 bases at J, with 10 bases in the middle. The CDR3 DNA sequence: TGTGCCAGCAGCATAGACAGATACACTGAAGCTTTCTTT. The encoded protein is CASSIDRYTEAFF.

The chain employs TRBV18 and TRBJ2-5; D is possibly TRBD2 (5 bases). The V end lost 3 bases, the J end lost 2 bases, and 7 bases lay between the germline ends. Per germline, CDR1 KGHSH and CDR2 LQKENI. This CDR3 comprises 13 residues. CDR3 amino acids: CASSPPGQETQYF. The CDR3 DNA follows: TGTGCCAGCTCACCCCCGGGGCAAGAGACCCAGTACTTC.

The chain has TRBV28 and TRBJ2-3; 8 nucleotides line up with TRBD2. The germline V gene has CDR1 MDHEN and CDR2 SYDVKM. V shed 5 bases and J 0 bases; nucleotides not matched to a gene: 16. The length of the CDR3 is 19 residues. For the CDR3, the DNA is TGTGCCAGCAGTCTCCCTAGGGTACCGGGAGGGACAAGCACAGATACGCAGTATTTT. Its protein product is CASSLPRVPGGTSTDTQYF.

V usage is TRBV7-3 and J usage is TRBJ2-1; 7 bases map to TRBD1. CDR3 length: 15 amino acids. J lost 8 bases, V lost 5 bases, and 12 bases had no gene match. Germline CDR1 and CDR2: SGHTA and FQGTGA. CDR3 DNA: TGTGCCAGCAGCCCTCCCTCGGACAGGATGGATGAGCAGTTCTTC. Encoded protein: CASSPPSDRMDEQFF.

The CDR3 DNA is TGCGCCAGCAGTGAGGGGTCGGGAGGCCCCTACGAGCAGTACTTC. Encoded protein: CASSEGSGGPYEQYF. This chain joins TRBV10-1 and TRBJ2-7; TRBD2 aligns across 7 bases. In germline, CDR1 is WNHNN, CDR2 SYGVQD (reference sequence). The CDR3 consists of 15 residues. Germline trimming cut 2 bases from V and 2 bases from J; bases unmatched to any gene: 6.

The table lists this clone with a count of one. The rearrangement uses TRBV27 and TRBJ2-7; 11 bases are a match to TRBD2. Looked up from germline, CDR1 is MNHEY and CDR2 is SMNVEV (reference sequence). This CDR3 has 15 amino acids. Trimming cost V 7 bases and J 4 bases; bases outside gene matches: 9. In DNA form, the CDR3 reads TGTGCCAGCACCTGGGGGACTAGCGGCTTGTACGAGCAGTACTTC. Translated: CASTWGTSGLYEQYF.

The DNA of the CDR3 is TGTGCCAGCAGTTACGTAGCGGGAGGTTTCCTCTACGAGCAGTACTTC. It translates to CASSYVAGGFLYEQYF. The J gene is TRBJ2-7, the V gene TRBV6-5; 10 bases are a match to TRBD2. The CDR3 covers 16 residues. Trimming at V came to 2 bases and at J to 3 bases, leaving 7 bases not matched to a gene. Germline V CDR1 and CDR2: MNHEY, SVGAGI.

The chain combines TRBV5-5 with TRBJ2-7; no clear D gene. The germline V and J ends were trimmed by 4 bases and 2 bases, with 4 bases remaining between them. Germline V gene lookup returns CDR1 SGHKS and CDR2 YYEKEE (reference sequence). This CDR3 is 11 amino acids long. CDR3 residues: CASSLAYEQYF. CDR3 in DNA: TGTGCCAGCAGCCTGGCCTACGAGCAGTACTTC.

This chain joins TRBV5-6 and TRBJ1-2; TRBD1 aligns across 7 bases. Germline assignment: CDR1 SGHDT and CDR2 YYEEEE. J lost 4 bases, V lost 7 bases, and 7 bases had no gene match. The length of the CDR3 is 13 residues. The CDR3: CASRRDSTYGYTF. CDR3 DNA: TGTGCCAGCCGCCGGGACAGCACCTATGGCTACACCTTC.

V and J are TRBV5-1 and TRBJ2-5, with D maybe TRBD2 (6 bases). The V and J ends lost 4 bases and 1 base respectively, with 14 bases between them. The CDR3 is 15 residues long. Germline V CDR1 and CDR2: SGHRS, YFSETQ. CDR3 coding DNA: TGCGCCAGCAGCGGCGGGGTAGCGGCCCAAGAGACCCAGTACTTC. Protein product: CASSGGVAAQETQYF.

The chain has TRBV7-2 and TRBJ2-2, with D maybe TRBD1 (6 bases). The germline V gene has CDR1 SGHTA and CDR2 FQGNSA. V lost 2 bases and J lost 2, with 9 bases in between. CDR3 length: 15 residues. DNA of the CDR3: TGTGCCAGCAGCTTAAGGGGGATCAACACCGGGGAGCTGTTTTTT. Encoded protein: CASSLRGINTGELFF.

By share, this clone counts as large (0.1 to 1%). The chain's CDR3 is CAISDMGSEAFF. As DNA, the CDR3 is TGTGCCATCAGTGATATGGGCTCTGAAGCTTTCTTT. The chain links TRBV10-3 to TRBJ1-1, with D uncertain. Trimming left V 3 bases short and J 6 bases short, with 8 bases between. The V gene's germline CDR1 is ENHRY and CDR2 SYGVKD. The CDR3 is 12 residues long.